The next 8 T cell receptor beta chains were all read from a single sample in a study of hypomethylating agent response in myelodysplastic syndrome. Generated by immunoSEQ multiplex PCR, the TCRdb table keeps only in-frame clones and is missing some. This sample has several thousand clones, with roughly 80% found just once. The sequences come from bone marrow, collected before or after starting hypomethylating agent treatment for myelodysplastic syndrome (not recorded which). The origin of the receptors is a human donor with myelodysplastic syndrome.

A few counts support this clone. This chain uses TRBV7-2 with TRBJ1-1; D not certain. The V end was cut by 1 base, the J end by 6 bases, with 6 bases between. The V gene's germline CDR1 is SGHTA and CDR2 FQGNSA. The CDR3 runs to 12 residues. The CDR3 reads CASSLGTAEAFF. In DNA, the CDR3 is TGTGCCAGCAGCTTAGGGACGGCTGAAGCTTTCTTT.

The V gene is TRBV7-2, the J gene TRBJ2-7; no clear D. The length of the CDR3 is 14 residues. Trimming left V 1 base short and J 1 base short, with 8 bases between. The germline V gene encodes CDR1 SGHTA and CDR2 FQGNSA. Here the CDR3 reads CASSLGFPSYEQYF. The CDR3 nucleotides are TGTGCCAGCAGCTTAGGGTTCCCGTCCTACGAGCAGTACTTC.

The V and J genes are TRBV5-1 and TRBJ1-1, with D perhaps TRBD1 (5 bases). The germline gives CDR1 SGHRS, CDR2 YFSETQ. CDR3 size: 14 residues. Trimming removed 0 bases at V and 4 bases at J, with 10 bases between. CDR3 DNA: TGCGCCAGCAGCTTGGCGGGGGTGGGCACTGAAGCTTTCTTT. Amino acids: CASSLAGVGTEAFF.

The rearrangement joins TRBV28 to TRBJ1-5; D may be TRBD1 (6 bases). Germline V gene data show CDR1 as MDHEN and CDR2 as SYDVKM. Trimming removed 6 bases from V and 9 bases from J, with 12 bases in between. The CDR3 length is 12 residues. The chain's CDR3 is CASRPQGLPQHF. The CDR3 DNA is TGTGCCAGCAGACCACAGGGTCTGCCCCAGCATTTT.

The CDR3 here is CASSASGLDIAYEQYF. Here the CDR3 DNA reads TGTGCCAGCAGCGCCTCGGGACTCGACATAGCCTACGAGCAGTACTTC. This chain links TRBV7-6 with TRBJ2-7; D is perhaps TRBD2 (6 bases). Trimming pared 5 bases from V and 2 bases from J, leaving 19 bases between. The CDR3 sequence is 16 residues long. The V gene's germline CDR1 is SGHVS and CDR2 FNYEAQ.

The gene calls are TRBV27 and TRBJ2-4, with TRBD2 as a possible D gene (6 bases). The V gene's germline CDR1 is MNHEY and CDR2 SMNVEV (reference sequence). This CDR3 spans 17 amino acids. The V and J ends lost 0 bases and 8 bases respectively, with 20 bases between them. DNA for the CDR3: TGTGCCAGCAGTTTATCGGTGGCTTCCGGAGGGTCAGACATTCAGTACTTC. Residues: CASSLSVASGGSDIQYF.

This chain connects TRBV2 to TRBJ2-1; 8 bases are shared with TRBD1. Trimming cost V 7 bases and J 8 bases; bases outside gene matches: 7. CDR3 length: 13 residues. CDR1 is SNHLY, CDR2 FYNNEI, per germline. For the CDR3, the DNA is TGTGCCAGCAATCGACAGGGGAGGCATGAGCAGTTCTTC. This gives the protein CASNRQGRHEQFF.

The chain combines TRBV7-8 with TRBJ2-1, with D hard to call. Germline-derived CDR1 and CDR2 are SGHVS and FQNEAQ. The V gene lost 1 base and the J gene lost 5 bases, with 9 bases spanning the gap. This CDR3 has 14 amino acids. CDR3 residues: CASSLETRNNEQFF. The CDR3 region has the DNA TGTGCCAGCAGCTTAGAGACAAGAAACAATGAGCAGTTCTTC.